Listed below are T cell receptor beta chains from one sample, sequenced in a study of regulatory T cells in long-lasting Graves disease. MiXCR, run by TCRdb on the multiplex PCR reads, gives a single entry per CDR3 protein. Seen here are 400,000 to 600,000 distinct CDR3 sequences, about a fifth observed once, and the top ten hold roughly 7%. The sample was peripheral blood mononuclear cells (PBMCs), taken when the disease was refractory, from a patient treated with antithyroid drugs. These receptors originate from a female donor with Graves disease. CDR3s include the opening cysteine and the closing phenylalanine or tryptophan. A D gene is named only where the DNA matches it firmly. Clone size, where shown, is once, few, many, or a class for clones that have expanded.

clone size	V gene	D gene	J gene	CDR3 DNA	CDR3 protein
few	TRBV20-1	NA	TRBJ2-5	TGCAGTGCAAAGGAAGGGGGCGGGGAGGCCCAGTACTTC	CSAKEGGGEAQYF
many	TRBV12-3/TRBV12-4	NA	TRBJ2-2	TGTGCCAGCAGCCCGACAGCGAACACCGGGGAGCTGTTTTTT	CASSPTANTGELFF
NA	TRBV7-8	NA	TRBJ2-2	TGTGCCAGCAGCTTAGGTCCCTACCGGAACACCGGGGAGCTGTTTTTT	CASSLGPYRNTGELFF
NA	TRBV28	TRBD2	TRBJ2-3	TGTGCCAGCAGTTTATCCCCGGGACTAGCGGGCCTAGAAGATACGCAGTATTTT	CASSLSPGLAGLEDTQYF
NA	TRBV7-8	NA	TRBJ2-7	TGTGCCAGCAGCTTTAGGCAGGGGAGCTCCTACGAGCAGTACTTC	CASSFRQGSSYEQYF
many	TRBV29-1	NA	TRBJ1-2	TGCAGCGTTGAGCCGGCGGACGGCTACACCTTC	CSVEPADGYTF
many	TRBV19	TRBD1	TRBJ1-2	TGTGCCACCGCGGGACAGGGGAACTATGGCTACACCTTC	CATAGQGNYGYTF
NA	TRBV19	NA	TRBJ2-7	TGTGCCAGTAGTATAGAAGACAGTTTCTACGAGCAGTACTTC	CASSIEDSFYEQYF
NA	TRBV10-3	TRBD1	TRBJ1-1	TGTGCCATCAGCATGGGACAGGGGAGGGTAGCTGAAGCTTTCTTT	CAISMGQGRVAEAFF
many	TRBV28	NA	TRBJ2-7	TGTGCCAGCAGTCATGGACCGGGTCCAAGGCAGCAGTACTTC	CASSHGPGPRQQYF
many	TRBV7-9	NA	TRBJ1-2	TGTGCCAGCAGCCTGATGATTAACTATGGCTACACCTTC	CASSLMINYGYTF
NA	TRBV20-1	TRBD1	TRBJ2-4	TGCAGTGCTGAGGACAGGATGAGGGCCAAAAACATTCAGTACTTC	CSAEDRMRAKNIQYF
many	TRBV2	NA	TRBJ2-5	TGTGCCAGCAGTGAAGGCCGGGTTCGGGAGACCCAGTACTTC	CASSEGRVRETQYF
NA	TRBV7-9	NA	TRBJ1-1	TGTGCCAGCAGCCCTGCCCGGGAGGGAGCTTTCTTT	CASSPAREGAFF
few	TRBV2	NA	TRBJ1-5	TGTGCCAGCAGTGGCGAGGTCGGCAATCAGCCCCAGCATTTT	CASSGEVGNQPQHF
few	TRBV28	NA	TRBJ2-1	TGTGCCAGCAGTTGGGGGGGCCGGGATGAGCAGTTCTTC	CASSWGGRDEQFF
many	TRBV28	NA	TRBJ2-7	TGTGCCAGCAGTTTCGGCCCGAGTGAGCAGTACTTC	CASSFGPSEQYF
many	TRBV28	NA	TRBJ1-1	TGTGCCAGCAGTGCCGAAGGGGTGAACACTGAAGCTTTCTTT	CASSAEGVNTEAFF
NA	TRBV20-1	TRBD2	TRBJ2-1	TGCAGTGCCGAGCCTAGGGCGGGGGGGCTGTTTGTGGGTGAGCAGTTCTTC	CSAEPRAGGLFVGEQFF
few	TRBV6-9	NA	TRBJ1-1	TGTGCCAGCAGTTACTCCGGTCGCGGCTCTGAAGCTTTCTTT	CASSYSGRGSEAFF
NA	TRBV7-9	TRBD2	TRBJ2-5	TGTGCCAGCAGCTCCCTAGCGGGAGTGTGGGAGACCCAGTACTTC	CASSSLAGVWETQYF
NA	TRBV24-1	NA	TRBJ2-7	TGTGCCACCAGTGACCCCCCCAGTTACGAGCAGTACTTC	CATSDPPSYEQYF
many	TRBV12-3/TRBV12-4	TRBD1	TRBJ2-5	TGTGCCAGCAGTTGGGGACAGGGCGGAGAGACCCAGTACTTC	CASSWGQGGETQYF
few	TRBV6-5	TRBD1	TRBJ1-2	TGTGCCAGCAGTTACTCGGACAGGGGGGATCTGGACTATGGCTACACCTTC	CASSYSDRGDLDYGYTF
many	TRBV27	TRBD2	TRBJ2-7	TGTGCCAGCAGTTCGCCCCGGACTAGCGGCGAGCAGTACTTC	CASSSPRTSGEQYF
few	TRBV7-3	TRBD1	TRBJ2-6	TGTGCCAGCAGCGCTACGGGACAGGGTTTCGTTGGGGCCAACGTCCTGACTTTC	CASSATGQGFVGANVLTF
many	TRBV20-1	NA	TRBJ1-2	TGCAGTGCTAGCCATTCCGACGGTGGTAGTCGTTTC	CSASHSDGGSRF
NA	TRBV7-9	TRBD1	TRBJ2-2	TGTGCCAGCAGCTCCCGGACAGGGGACGACGGATCGAACACCGGGGAGCTGTTTTTT	CASSSRTGDDGSNTGELFF
few	TRBV30	TRBD1	TRBJ1-5	TGTGCCTGGAGAGGACAGGGAGGATGGCAGCCCCAGCATTTT	CAWRGQGGWQPQHF
many	TRBV6-1	NA	TRBJ1-1	TGTGCCAGCAGTGAAAGTACGAGGGTGAACACTGAAGCTTTCTTT	CASSESTRVNTEAFF
few	TRBV19	NA	TRBJ2-5	TGTGCCAGTAGTATAGTGGGCGGCCCGTACCAAGAGACCCAGTACTTC	CASSIVGGPYQETQYF
many	TRBV15	NA	TRBJ1-3	TGTGCCACCAGCAAAGCGAGCTCTGGAAACACCATATATTTT	CATSKASSGNTIYF
many	TRBV12-3/TRBV12-4	NA	TRBJ2-5	TGTGCCAGCAGTTTCAGGGGACGGGAGACCCAGTACTTC	CASSFRGRETQYF
NA	TRBV6-1	TRBD2	TRBJ2-3	TGTGCCAGCAGCCCTTTGACTAGCGGATTCACAGATACGCAGTATTTT	CASSPLTSGFTDTQYF
many	TRBV2	TRBD2	TRBJ2-7	TGTGCCAGCGGAGGGACCGGGACTAGTCCCTACGAGCAGTACTTC	CASGGTGTSPYEQYF
NA	TRBV24-1	TRBD1	TRBJ1-3	TGTGCCACCAGTGATGGGGACAGCTCTGGAAACACCATATATTTT	CATSDGDSSGNTIYF
few	TRBV7-3	NA	TRBJ2-7	TGTGCCAGCAGCTTAGAAGGAAACTACGAGCAGTACTTC	CASSLEGNYEQYF
NA	TRBV6-9	NA	TRBJ2-6	TGTGCCAGCAGTTCCTTATTCCGGGACGCGTCTTCTGGGGCCAACGTCCTGACTTTC	CASSSLFRDASSGANVLTF
few	TRBV30	NA	TRBJ1-2	TGTGCCTGGAGCCGCGGGCCGGGAGATGGCTACACCTTC	CAWSRGPGDGYTF
many	TRBV12-3/TRBV12-4	TRBD1	TRBJ1-5	TGTGCCAGCAGTTCGGGACAGTATAATCAGCCCCAGCATTTT	CASSSGQYNQPQHF
many	TRBV2	TRBD1	TRBJ2-7	TGTGCCAGCAGTACCGACAGGGGCGAGCAGTACTTC	CASSTDRGEQYF
many	TRBV28	NA	TRBJ2-5	TGTGCCAGCATGAGGGACGCACAAGAGACCCAGTACTTC	CASMRDAQETQYF
many	TRBV28	NA	TRBJ2-7	TGTGCCAGCAGTTTGAGCGGAGGCACCTACGAGCAGTACTTC	CASSLSGGTYEQYF
many	TRBV12-3/TRBV12-4	NA	TRBJ2-7	TGTGCCAGCAGTTACCCCACCCCTAGGGGGAGTTTCGAGCAGTACTTC	CASSYPTPRGSFEQYF